This TCR beta chain was observed in a study of regulatory dendritic cells for organ transplantation. Study-wide results and caveats: Naive T cells showed high diversity, memory cells less, memory CD8+ least. Considerable individual heterogeneity was seen in alloreactive memory CD8+ T cells. Regulatory dendritic cells appeared to expand memory CD8+ clones less than mature ones.

Sorted T cells were CFSE-labeled and cultured less than 6 days with allogeneic regulatory or mature dendritic cells at 1:10. CD4+ or CD8+ T cells were sorted as naive CD45RA+ or memory CD45RO+. Measured with immunoSEQ multiplex PCR; TCRdb has only the in-frame clones, and not every one. The sample comprises about 4,200 clones, roughly 63% of which are singletons, and about a sixth rests with the top ten. With respect to this clone: Its specificity is not known.

The germline CDR1 and CDR2 sequences are MNHNY and SVGAGI (reference sequence). This CDR3 is built from 15 residues. V trimming: 4 bases; J trimming: 6 bases; junction bases outside the gene matches: 4. The rearrangement links TRBV6-6 to TRBJ2-2; 11 nucleotides match TRBD2. This clonotype was sampled from a human donor in good health. Sequenced: memory CD8+ T cells from blood cultured with regulatory dendritic cells. As for subset: CD45RO+ memory T cells. CDR3 loop: CASSLAGGWAGELFF. CDR3 nucleotide sequence: TGTGCCAGCAGTTTAGCGGGGGGGTGGGCCGGGGAGCTGTTTTTT.